Sequencing of this T cell receptor (beta chain) was carried out in a study of blood T cell repertoires in COVID-19. Study-wide context: The United States, Italy and Spain provided the acute and convalescent COVID-19 samples. PBMCs, B-cell-depleted T cells, or T cells were the source of the cDNA or gDNA that made up the material.

Produced via immunoSEQ multiplex PCR; TCRdb's table is partial and in-frame only. The sample yields about 100,000 clones, approximately 85% seen once. V was shortened by 7 bases and J by 2 bases, with 18 bases between the two germline ends. CDR1 WSHSY and CDR2 SAAADI come from the germline V gene. The CDR3 is made up of 15 amino acids. V is TRBV10-2 and J is TRBJ2-7; D possibly corresponds to TRBD2 (6 bases). Source material: peripheral blood. The sequence was obtained from a human donor in a cohort sampled during active COVID-19. CDR3: CASINPGTSTYEQYF. The DNA for the CDR3 is TGCGCCAGCATAAACCCCGGGACTTCCACCTACGAGCAGTACTTC.